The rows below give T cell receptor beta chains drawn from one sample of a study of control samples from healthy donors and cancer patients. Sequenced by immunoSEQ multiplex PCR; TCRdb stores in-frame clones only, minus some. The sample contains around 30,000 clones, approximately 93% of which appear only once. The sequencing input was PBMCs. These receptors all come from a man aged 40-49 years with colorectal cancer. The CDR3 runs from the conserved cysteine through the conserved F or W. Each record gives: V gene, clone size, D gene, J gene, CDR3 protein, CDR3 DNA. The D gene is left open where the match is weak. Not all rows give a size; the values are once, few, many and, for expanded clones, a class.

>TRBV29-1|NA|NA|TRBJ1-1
CSVLRGDTEAFF
TGCAGCGTCCTCCGCGGGGACACTGAAGCTTTCTTT
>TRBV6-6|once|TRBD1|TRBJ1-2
CASSMGQRNGYTF
TGTGCCAGCAGCATGGGACAGCGGAATGGCTACACCTTC
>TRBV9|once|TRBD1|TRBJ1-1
CASSVTGSGEAFF
TGTGCCAGCAGCGTGACAGGGTCGGGAGAAGCTTTCTTT
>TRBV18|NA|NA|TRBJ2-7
CASSPLLGSGVKLNEQYF
TGTGCCAGCTCACCACTCTTGGGATCTGGAGTCAAACTAAACGAGCAGTACTTC
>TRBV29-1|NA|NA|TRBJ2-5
CSVEVGQETQYF
TGCAGCGTTGAAGTTGGGCAAGAGACCCAGTACTTC
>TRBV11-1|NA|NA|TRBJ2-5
CASSFDAGARETQYF
TGTGCCAGCAGCTTTGATGCGGGGGCTAGGGAGACCCAGTACTTC
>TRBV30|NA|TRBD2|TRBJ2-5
CAWSSGLAGGYETQYF
TGTGCCTGGAGTTCAGGACTAGCGGGGGGTTATGAGACCCAGTACTTC
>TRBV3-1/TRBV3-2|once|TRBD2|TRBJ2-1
CASSRMGRVAGNNEQFF
TGTGCCAGCAGCCGTATGGGAAGAGTAGCGGGGAACAATGAGCAGTTCTTC
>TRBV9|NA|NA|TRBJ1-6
CASSVRAVNSPLHF
TGTGCCAGCAGCGTCCGAGCAGTTAATTCACCCCTCCACTTT
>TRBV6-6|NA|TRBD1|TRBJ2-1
CASSYNPGQGRGEQFF
TGTGCCAGCAGTTACAACCCGGGACAGGGGCGGGGTGAGCAGTTCTTC
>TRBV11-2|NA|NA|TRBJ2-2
CASSLKGSGTGELFF
TGTGCCAGCAGCCTAAAGGGATCGGGCACCGGGGAGCTGTTTTTT
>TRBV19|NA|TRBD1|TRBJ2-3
CASKDRGPDTQYF
TGTGCCAGCAAAGACAGGGGACCAGATACGCAGTATTTT
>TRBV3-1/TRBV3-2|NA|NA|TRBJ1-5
CASSQDTGKGQPQHF
TGTGCCAGCAGCCAAGACACGGGAAAGGGTCAGCCCCAGCATTTT
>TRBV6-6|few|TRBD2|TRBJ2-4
CASSLGGSIQYF
TGTGCCAGCAGTTTGGGGGGGAGTATTCAGTACTTC
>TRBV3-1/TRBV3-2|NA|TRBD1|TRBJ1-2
CASRRTGGHYGYTF
TGTGCCAGCAGGAGGACAGGGGGACACTATGGCTACACCTTC
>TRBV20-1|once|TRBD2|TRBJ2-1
CSASNSAGGRNEQFF
TGCAGTGCTAGTAACTCGGCGGGGGGACGCAATGAGCAGTTCTTC
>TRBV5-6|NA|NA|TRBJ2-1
CASSGGQTNEQFF
TGTGCCAGCAGCGGTGGGCAGACCAATGAGCAGTTCTTC
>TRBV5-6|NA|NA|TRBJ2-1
CASSVQGEQFF
TGTGCCAGCAGCGTGCAGGGTGAGCAGTTCTTC
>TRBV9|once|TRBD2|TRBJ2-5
CASSGTAGDLLETQYF
TGTGCCAGCAGCGGAACAGCGGGGGACCTTCTCGAGACCCAGTACTTC
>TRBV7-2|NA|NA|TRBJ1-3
CASSPTSSTIYF
TGTGCCAGTTCTCCAACCTCTAGCACCATATATTTT
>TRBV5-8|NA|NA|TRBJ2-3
CASSLGTRTGMSDTQYF
TGTGCCAGCAGCTTGGGGACCAGGACCGGAATGTCAGATACGCAGTATTTT
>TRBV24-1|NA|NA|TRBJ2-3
CATRGTSYTDTQYF
TGTGCCACCAGAGGAACGAGTTACACAGATACGCAGTATTTT
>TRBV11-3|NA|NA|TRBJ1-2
CASSLAAGSYYGYTF
TGTGCCAGCAGCTTAGCTGCAGGTTCTTACTATGGCTACACCTTC
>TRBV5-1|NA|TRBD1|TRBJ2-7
CASSLPSGQGADEQYF
TGCGCCAGCAGCTTACCGTCGGGACAGGGGGCGGACGAGCAGTACTTC
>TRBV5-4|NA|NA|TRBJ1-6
CASSLTGSDSPLHF
TGTGCCAGCAGCTTGACAGGCTCCGATTCACCCCTCCACTTT
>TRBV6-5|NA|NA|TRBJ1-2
CASSWGGARGYTF
TGTGCCAGCAGTTGGGGGGGGGCTCGAGGCTACACCTTC
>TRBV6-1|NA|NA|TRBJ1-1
CASSEQGIGTEAFF
TGTGCCAGCAGTGAGCAGGGGATAGGCACTGAAGCTTTCTTT
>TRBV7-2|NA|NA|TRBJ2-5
CASSTAGNQETQYF
TGTGCCAGCAGCACAGCCGGGAACCAAGAGACCCAGTACTTC
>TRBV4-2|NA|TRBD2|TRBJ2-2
CASSQPGGANTGELFF
TGTGCCAGCAGCCAACCCGGGGGGGCCAACACCGGGGAGCTGTTTTTT
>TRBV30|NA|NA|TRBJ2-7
CAWRAIIEQYF
TGTGCCTGGAGGGCTATAATCGAGCAGTACTTC
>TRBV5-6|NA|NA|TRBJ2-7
CASSLASGGIYEQYF
TGTGCCAGCAGCTTGGCGTCAGGGGGGATCTACGAGCAGTACTTC
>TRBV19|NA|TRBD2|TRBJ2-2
CASSIRTSGTGELFF
TGTGCCAGTAGTATAAGGACTAGCGGGACCGGGGAGCTGTTTTTT
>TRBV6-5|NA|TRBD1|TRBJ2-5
CASTQTGGLQETQYF
TGTGCCAGCACCCAGACAGGGGGGCTACAAGAGACCCAGTACTTC
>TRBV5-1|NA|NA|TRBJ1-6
CASSLSSVKSSYNSPLHF
TGCGCCAGCAGCTTGTCCTCCGTCAAGTCTTCCTATAATTCACCCCTCCACTTT
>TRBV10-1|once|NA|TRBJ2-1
CASSELARRNEQFF
TGCGCCAGCAGTGAACTAGCCCGGCGCAATGAGCAGTTCTTC
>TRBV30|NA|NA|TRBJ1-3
CAWSDRNTIYF
TGTGCCTGGAGCGATAGAAACACCATATATTTT
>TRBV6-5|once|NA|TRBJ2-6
CASSNRGSGANVLTF
TGTGCCAGCAGTAATCGGGGATCTGGGGCCAACGTCCTGACTTTC